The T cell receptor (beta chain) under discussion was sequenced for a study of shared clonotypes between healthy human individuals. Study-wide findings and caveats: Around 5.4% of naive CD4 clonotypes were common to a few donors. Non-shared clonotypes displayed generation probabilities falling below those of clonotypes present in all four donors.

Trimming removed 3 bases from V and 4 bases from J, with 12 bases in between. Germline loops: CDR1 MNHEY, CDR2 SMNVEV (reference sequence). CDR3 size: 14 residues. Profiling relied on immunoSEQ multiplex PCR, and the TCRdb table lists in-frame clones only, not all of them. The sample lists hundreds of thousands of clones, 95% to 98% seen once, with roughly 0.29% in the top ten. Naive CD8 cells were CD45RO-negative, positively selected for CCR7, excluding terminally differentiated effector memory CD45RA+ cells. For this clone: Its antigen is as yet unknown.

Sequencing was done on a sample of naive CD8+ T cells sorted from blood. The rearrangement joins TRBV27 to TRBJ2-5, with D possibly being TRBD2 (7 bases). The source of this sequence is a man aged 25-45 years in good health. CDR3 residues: CASSFLGGGETQYF. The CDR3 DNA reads TGTGCCAGCAGTTTTTTAGGGGGGGGAGAGACCCAGTACTTC.